The rows below give T cell receptor beta chains drawn from one sample of a study of cytomegalovirus exposure and HLA in healthy donors. Here immunoSEQ multiplex PCR was the method, and the copy in TCRdb shows in-frame clones only, minus some. Counted here are about 160,000 clones, under 80% occurring once; the ten biggest clones make up more than 3.5%. The sequenced material came from PBMCs. All receptors derive from a man between 35 and 55 years old in good health and CMV-seronegative. The CDR3 runs from the conserved cysteine through the conserved F or W. D genes are given only for firm matches. Some rows have no size entry. The others give once, few or many, or a class for an expanded clone.

v_call	j_call	d_call	clone_size	cdr3_aa	cdr3_nt
TRBV7-2	TRBJ1-5	-	-	CASSLGAGNQPQHF	TGTGCCAGCAGTCTAGGGGCAGGCAATCAGCCCCAGCATTTT
TRBV7-9	TRBJ2-2	TRBD2	-	CASSSGLAGAPGSGELFF	TGTGCCAGCAGCTCGGGACTAGCGGGGGCACCAGGTAGCGGGGAGCTGTTTTTT
TRBV6-5	TRBJ1-5	-	-	CASSYSAKNSNQPQHF	TGTGCCAGCAGTTACTCGGCAAAGAATAGCAATCAGCCCCAGCATTTT
TRBV2	TRBJ2-2	TRBD1	-	CATGQDHTGELFF	TGTGCCACCGGACAGGATCACACCGGGGAGCTGTTTTTT
TRBV27	TRBJ1-2	-	-	CASSLSGDGYTF	TGTGCCAGCAGTTTATCAGGAGACGGCTACACCTTC
TRBV28	TRBJ2-1	TRBD1	once	CASRPDRGYNEQFF	TGTGCCAGCAGGCCGGACAGGGGATACAATGAGCAGTTCTTC
TRBV5-1	TRBJ2-5	TRBD2	-	CASSLGGGGGETQYF	TGCGCCAGCAGCCTGGGAGGCGGGGGAGGGGAGACCCAGTACTTC
TRBV5-1	TRBJ1-1	TRBD1	-	CATGTGKNTEAFF	TGCGCCACTGGGACAGGGAAGAACACTGAAGCTTTCTTT
TRBV27	TRBJ2-7	TRBD1	-	CASSFTTGRHEQYF	TGTGCCAGCAGTTTTACGACAGGGCGCCACGAGCAGTACTTC
TRBV7-2	TRBJ1-5	-	-	CASTPTGVSNQPQHF	TGTGCCAGCACCCCGACAGGAGTTAGCAATCAGCCCCAGCATTTT
TRBV5-4	TRBJ1-1	-	-	CASSRGHISNTEAFF	TGTGCCAGCAGCCGCGGACACATTTCGAACACTGAAGCTTTCTTT
TRBV30	TRBJ1-1	-	-	CAWSVLNTEAFF	TGTGCCTGGAGTGTTCTAAACACTGAAGCTTTCTTT
TRBV19	TRBJ1-1	-	-	CASSVVLNTEAFF	TGTGCCAGTAGTGTCGTCCTGAACACTGAAGCTTTCTTT
TRBV7-7	TRBJ2-3	-	-	CASSLGPRHTQYF	TGTGCTAGCAGCTTAGGCCCTAGACATACGCAGTATTTT
TRBV5-6	TRBJ1-2	TRBD1	-	CASSRDRGNYGYTF	TGTGCCAGCAGCAGGGACAGGGGAAACTATGGCTACACCTTC
TRBV7-8	TRBJ2-5	TRBD2	few	CASSPWAGGRETQYF	TGTGCCAGCAGCCCGTGGGCGGGGGGAAGGGAGACCCAGTACTTC
TRBV30	TRBJ1-5	-	-	CAWSVSVSINQPQHF	TGTGCCTGGAGTGTTAGCGTTTCGATCAATCAGCCCCAGCATTTT
TRBV5-1	TRBJ1-1	-	-	CATRGEGPEAFF	TGCGCCACTCGAGGCGAGGGCCCTGAAGCTTTCTTT
TRBV15	TRBJ2-1	-	-	CATSRPQAVEQFF	TGTGCCACCAGCAGACCCCAGGCTGTTGAGCAGTTCTTC
TRBV10-3	TRBJ2-7	-	-	CAISAREGKQYF	TGTGCCATCAGTGCTCGCGAGGGAAAACAGTACTTC
TRBV5-1	TRBJ1-2	-	-	CASSPFYYTGTTYF	TGCGCCAGCAGCCCTTTCTACTATACCGGGACAACTTACTTC
TRBV7-3	TRBJ2-1	TRBD1	-	CASSRVGQGNEQFF	TGTGCCAGCAGCCGAGTGGGACAGGGCAATGAGCAGTTCTTC
TRBV9	TRBJ1-2	-	-	CASSVEEQDGYTF	TGTGCCAGCAGCGTAGAAGAACAGGATGGCTACACCTTC